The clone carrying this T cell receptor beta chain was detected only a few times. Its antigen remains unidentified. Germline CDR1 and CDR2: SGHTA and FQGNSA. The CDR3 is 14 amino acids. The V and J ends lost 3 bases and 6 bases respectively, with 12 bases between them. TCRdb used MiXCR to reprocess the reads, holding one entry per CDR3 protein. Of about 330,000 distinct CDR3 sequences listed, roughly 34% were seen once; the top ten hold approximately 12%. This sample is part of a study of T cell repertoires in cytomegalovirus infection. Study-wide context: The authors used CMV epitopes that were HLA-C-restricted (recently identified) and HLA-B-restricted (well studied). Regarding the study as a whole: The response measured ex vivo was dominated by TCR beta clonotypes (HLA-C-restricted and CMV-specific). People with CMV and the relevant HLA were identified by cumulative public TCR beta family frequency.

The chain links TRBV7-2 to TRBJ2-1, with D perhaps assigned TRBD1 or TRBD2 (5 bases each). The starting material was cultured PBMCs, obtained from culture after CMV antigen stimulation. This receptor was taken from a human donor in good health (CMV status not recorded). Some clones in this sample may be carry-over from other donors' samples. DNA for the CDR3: TGTGCCAGCAGCTTGAGGCAGAGGGGCAATGAGCAGTTCTTC. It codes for CASSLRQRGNEQFF. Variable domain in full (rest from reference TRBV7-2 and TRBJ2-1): GAGVSQSPSNKVTEKGKDVELRCDPISGHTALYWYRQSLGQGLEFLIYFQGNSAPDKSGLPSDRFSAERTGGSVSTLTIQRTQQEDSAVYLCASSLRQRGNEQFFGPGTRLTVL.